This paragraph covers one T cell receptor (beta chain) sequence. These data come from a study of blood T cell repertoires in COVID-19. Study summary: Collection of acute and convalescent COVID-19 samples took place in the United States, Italy and Spain.

Cohorts were based on clinical histories the participants reported. V was pared by 4 bases and J by 7 bases, with 3 bases of the junction left unmatched. The CDR3 loop spans 14 amino acids. Germline V lookup: CDR1 SGDLS, CDR2 YYNGEE. The authors' processing: Amplification of reference gene primers provided the estimated nucleated cell counts. Sequenced by immunoSEQ multiplex PCR; TCRdb stores in-frame clones only, minus some. The V and J calls and clone size come from that table; D and trimming were worked out from the DNA. The table shows 200,000 or so clones, with approximately 83% occurring only once.

The TCR originated in a woman aged 35 to 49 with acute COVID-19. The sample consisted of PBMCs or T cells enriched from blood (not recorded which). The chain combines TRBV9 with TRBJ2-1; 12 nucleotides align to TRBD2. CDR3 amino acids: CASSLAGGWNEQFF. The CDR3 nucleotides are TGTGCCAGCAGCCTAGCGGGGGGGTGGAATGAGCAGTTCTTC. The full variable domain, rest sourced from reference TRBV9 and TRBJ2-1, is DSGVTQTPKHLITATGQRVTLRCSPRSGDLSVYWYQQSLDQGLQFLIQYYNGEERAKGNILERFSAQQFPDLHSELNLSSLELGDSALYFCASSLAGGWNEQFFGPGTRLTVL.